This T cell receptor beta chain was recovered during a study of T cell responses to AZD1222 COVID-19 vaccine. Overall study findings and caveats: Two AZD1222 doses significantly raised spike-specific TCR breadth and depth over controls. The donor group comprised mostly white British people and more females; the analysis possibly underestimated clonal diversity.

With regard to this clone: Its antigen remains unidentified.

The V end was cut by 0 bases, the J end by 8 bases, with 9 bases between. Germline V gene lookup returns CDR1 SGHRS and CDR2 YFSETQ. The CDR3 is made up of 14 amino acids. TCRdb's copy holds only in-frame clones and misses some; the assay was immunoSEQ multiplex PCR. The data hold over 110,000 clones, with under 90% observed a single time. The sequencing here drew on peripheral blood, taken 28 days after the second AZD1222 dose. The chain uses TRBV5-1 and TRBJ1-6; D possibly corresponds to TRBD1 (6 bases). This receptor was obtained from an adult who received the AZD1222 COVID-19 vaccine. CDR3 in DNA: TGCGCCAGCAGCTTGGGGGGGCGTGATTCACCCCTCCACTTT. Translated, it gives CASSLGGRDSPLHF.